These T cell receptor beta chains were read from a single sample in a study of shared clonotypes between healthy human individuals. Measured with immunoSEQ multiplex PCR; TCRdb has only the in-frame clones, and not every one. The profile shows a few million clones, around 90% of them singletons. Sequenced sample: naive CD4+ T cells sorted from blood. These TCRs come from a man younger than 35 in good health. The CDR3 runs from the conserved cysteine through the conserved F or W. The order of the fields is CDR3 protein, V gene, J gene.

CDR3: CASSTTSGGRGETQYF
V: TRBV28
J: TRBJ2-5

CDR3: CASSFDRVGNTEAFF
V: TRBV7-9
J: TRBJ1-1

CDR3: CASSDRTGGWGETQYF
V: TRBV19
J: TRBJ2-5

CDR3: CASSLGDRVGSPLHF
V: TRBV28
J: TRBJ1-6

CDR3: CASSTESETQYF
V: TRBV6-1
J: TRBJ2-5

CDR3: CAWSMGINSNQPQHF
V: TRBV30
J: TRBJ1-5

CDR3: CASSPPPGKGERDEQFF
V: TRBV28
J: TRBJ2-1

CDR3: CASRTGRPEYEQYF
V: TRBV6-1
J: TRBJ2-7

CDR3: CASIGGTSGKSYEQYF
V: TRBV28
J: TRBJ2-7

CDR3: CASKPGGDYNSPLHF
V: TRBV5-4
J: TRBJ1-6

CDR3: CAWSGGGQPQHF
V: TRBV30
J: TRBJ1-5

CDR3: CASSLWTGGGQPQHF
V: TRBV5-6
J: TRBJ1-5

CDR3: CASSLGPGELYEQYF
V: TRBV5-6
J: TRBJ2-7